The T cell receptor (beta chain) under discussion was sequenced for a study of T cell changes during pregnancy in multiple sclerosis. Method: immunoSEQ multiplex PCR; TCRdb's copy keeps in-frame clones and lacks some. The sample includes 65,000 to 90,000 clones, 80% to 95% of them seen just once. Sequences were derived from peripheral blood, sampled in the second trimester of pregnancy. This receptor was taken from a female donor with multiple sclerosis, enrolled in a pregnancy study.

CDR3 in DNA: TGTGCCAGCAGCTTGGGGGGGACACGGCAGATCTCCTATGGCTACACCTTC. Protein product: CASSLGGTRQISYGYTF. The gene calls are TRBV5-5 and TRBJ1-2, with a tentative D call TRBD1 (6 bases). Germline lookup yields CDR1 SGHKS and CDR2 YYEKEE (reference sequence). The CDR3 runs 17 residues. V dropped 0 bases and J dropped 4 bases, with 19 bases sitting between them.